The present entry profiles one T cell receptor beta chain with its context. The CDR3 runs to 14 residues. CDR1 and CDR2 (germline): KGHSH, LQKENI. Trimming took off 3 bases at V and 0 bases at J, with 8 bases between the two ends. TCRdb's copy holds only in-frame clones and misses some; the assay was immunoSEQ multiplex PCR. The table has about 59,000 clones, around 67% seen once; the top ten hold roughly 18%. This sample was taken from a study of blood T cell repertoires in COVID-19. The gene calls are TRBV18 and TRBJ1-1; D is unresolved. Sequencing was carried out using peripheral blood. This receptor was obtained from a woman in her fifties or sixties with active or convalescent COVID-19. This CDR3 reads CASSPGSLNTEAFF. In nucleotides, the CDR3 is TGTGCCAGCTCACCGGGCAGCCTGAACACTGAAGCTTTCTTT.